Following are 9 T cell receptor beta chains from one sample sequenced in a study of blood T cells in healthy people across ages. Through a sample-barcoded 5' primer and a J-beta primer mix, a second PCR was run for roughly 7 to 12 cycles. TCRdb recomputed calls from the 5' RACE reads with MiXCR, one row per CDR3 protein. The profile covers about 1.5 million distinct CDR3 sequences, with 42% appearing a single time and approximately 4.1% taken by the ten largest. The sequenced sample consisted of blood. The receptors derive from a woman aged 18-29 years in good health.

This clonotype was recorded a few times. The chain links TRBV30 to TRBJ2-1; 9 nucleotides align to TRBD2. The V and J ends lost 0 bases and 1 base, in that order; junction bases with no gene match: 4. The germline V gene encodes CDR1 GTSNPN and CDR2 SVGIG (reference sequence). The CDR3 runs to 16 residues. The CDR3 sequence is CAWSVLLAGSYNEQFF. The CDR3 DNA sequence: TGTGCCTGGAGTGTACTACTAGCGGGTTCCTACAATGAGCAGTTCTTC.

The rearrangement joins TRBV6-2 or TRBV6-3 to TRBJ2-3; D is perhaps TRBD2 (6 bases). This CDR3 has 16 amino acids. V was pared by 0 bases and J by 4 bases, with 14 bases between. Germline-derived CDR1 and CDR2 are MNHEY and SVGEGT. CDR3 region: CASSYSGAGSADTQYF. DNA for the CDR3: TGTGCCAGCAGTTACTCCGGGGCGGGAAGCGCAGATACGCAGTATTTT.

The table lists this clonotype with a few counts. V gene TRBV6-5 combines with J gene TRBJ2-3; TRBD2 matches at 10 bases. This CDR3 spans 14 amino acids. The V segment lost 8 bases and the J segment 7 bases; nucleotides outside the gene matches: 9. Germline-derived CDR1 and CDR2 are MNHEY and SVGAGI. For the CDR3, the DNA is TGTGCCAGCCGGACTAGCGGTGGGGGAAATACGCAGTATTTT. It translates to CASRTSGGGNTQYF.

This chain connects TRBV11-2 to TRBJ2-1, with a tentative D call TRBD2 (5 bases). The J call is doubtful: the DNA matches TRBJ2-7 better. CDR3 size: 16 residues. The germline V gene encodes CDR1 SGHAT and CDR2 FQNNGV. The CDR3 protein is CASSPKRWESYNEQYF. CDR3 DNA sequence: TGTGCCAGCAGCCCAAAGCGTTGGGAGTCCTACAATGAGCAGTACTTC.

The rearrangement links TRBV9 to TRBJ2-5; no firm D call. There are 13 residues in the CDR3. Germline lookup yields CDR1 SGDLS and CDR2 YYNGEE. Trimming cost V 6 bases and J 1 base, with 10 bases left between them. The CDR3 nucleotides read TGTGCCAGCAAAGGGCCTTGCCAAGAGACCCAGTACTTC. It codes for CASKGPCQETQYF.

About this clonotype itself: This CDR3 is missing its conserved last phenylalanine or tryptophan, likely due to a read error. The chain joins TRBV20-1 to TRBJ2-4; no reliable D call. Matching the DNA end better, TRBJ2-7 makes the J call doubtful. The germline V gene encodes CDR1 DFQATT and CDR2 SNEGSKA (reference sequence). The CDR3 consists of 13 residues. The CDR3 sequence is CSAREGYPYEQYL. The CDR3 DNA follows: TGCAGTGCTAGAGAGGGATATCCCTACGAGCAGTACCTC.

This clonotype was counted between two and nine times. This chain connects TRBV25-1 to TRBJ2-7; D is uncertain. Germline CDR1 MGHDK, CDR2 SYGVNS. V was trimmed by 7 bases and J by 0 bases, leaving 10 bases between them. The length of the CDR3 is 13 residues. For the CDR3, the DNA is TGTGCCAGCACAGGAACCAACTCCTACGAGCAGTACTTC. Translated, it gives CASTGTNSYEQYF.

The gene calls are TRBV7-9 and TRBJ2-7, with 7 bases that match TRBD1. The V gene end was trimmed by 3 bases and the J gene end by 5 bases; junction bases not matched to a gene: 7. CDR3 length equals 14 residues. Germline loops: CDR1 SEHNR, CDR2 FQNEAQ (reference sequence). CDR3: CASSFSQGSHEQYF. The CDR3 DNA sequence: TGTGCCAGCAGCTTCTCACAGGGGTCTCACGAGCAGTACTTC.

A remark on this clonotype: One junction end disagrees with the germline gene, perhaps due to a read error. The chain combines TRBV6-2 or TRBV6-3 with TRBJ2-6; a possible D gene is TRBD1 (5 bases). The CDR3 loop spans 15 amino acids. CDR1 is MNHEY and CDR2 is SVGEGT in the germline V gene. CDR3 coding DNA: TGTGCCAGCAGTTACCCTGGCTCTGGGGCCAACGTCCCGACTTTC. This codes for CASSYPGSGANVPTF.